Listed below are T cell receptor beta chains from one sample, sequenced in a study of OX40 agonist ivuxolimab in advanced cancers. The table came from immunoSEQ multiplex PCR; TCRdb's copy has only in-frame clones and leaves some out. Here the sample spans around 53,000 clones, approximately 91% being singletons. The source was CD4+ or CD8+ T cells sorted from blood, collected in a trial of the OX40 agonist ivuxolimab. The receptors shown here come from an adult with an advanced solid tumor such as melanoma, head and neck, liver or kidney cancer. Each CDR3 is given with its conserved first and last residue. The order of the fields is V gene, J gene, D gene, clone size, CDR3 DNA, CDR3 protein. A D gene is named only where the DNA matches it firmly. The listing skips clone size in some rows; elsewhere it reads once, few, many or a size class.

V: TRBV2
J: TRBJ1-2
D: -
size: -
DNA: TGTGCCAGCAGTGGAGAGGGGGTAGGTGGCTACACCTTC
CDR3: CASSGEGVGGYTF

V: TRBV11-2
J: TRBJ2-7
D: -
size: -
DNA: TGTGCCAGCAGCCGCCTCCGGGAGACCTACGAGCAGTACTTC
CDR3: CASSRLRETYEQYF

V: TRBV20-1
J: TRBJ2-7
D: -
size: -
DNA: TGCAGTGCTAGAGACTACGAGCAGTACTTC
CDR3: CSARDYEQYF

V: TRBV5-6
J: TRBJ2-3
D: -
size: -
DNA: TGTGCCAGCAGCTTGGCCGGAGTGACGCAGTATTTT
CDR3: CASSLAGVTQYF

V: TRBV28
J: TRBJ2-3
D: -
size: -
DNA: TGTGCCAGCAGTTCAACTGGCGATACGCAGTATTTT
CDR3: CASSSTGDTQYF

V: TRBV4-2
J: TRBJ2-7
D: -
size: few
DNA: TGTGCCAGCAGCCAAATAGGGACGCAATACGAGCAGTACTTC
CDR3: CASSQIGTQYEQYF

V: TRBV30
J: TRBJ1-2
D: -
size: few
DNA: TGTGCCTGGAGTACGCTGGATGGCGGCTACACCTTC
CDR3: CAWSTLDGGYTF

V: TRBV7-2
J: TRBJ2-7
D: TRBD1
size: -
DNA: TGTGCCAGCAGCTTACACGGGACAGGGAGGTCCTACGAGCAGTACTTC
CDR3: CASSLHGTGRSYEQYF

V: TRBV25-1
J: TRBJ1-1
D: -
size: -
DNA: TGTGCCAGCAGTGAATGGGGTTTAGGTACTGAAGCTTTCTTT
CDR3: CASSEWGLGTEAFF

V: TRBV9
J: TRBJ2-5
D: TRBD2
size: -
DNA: TGTGCCAGCAGCAAACTAGCGGCCCAAGAGACCCAGTACTTC
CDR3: CASSKLAAQETQYF